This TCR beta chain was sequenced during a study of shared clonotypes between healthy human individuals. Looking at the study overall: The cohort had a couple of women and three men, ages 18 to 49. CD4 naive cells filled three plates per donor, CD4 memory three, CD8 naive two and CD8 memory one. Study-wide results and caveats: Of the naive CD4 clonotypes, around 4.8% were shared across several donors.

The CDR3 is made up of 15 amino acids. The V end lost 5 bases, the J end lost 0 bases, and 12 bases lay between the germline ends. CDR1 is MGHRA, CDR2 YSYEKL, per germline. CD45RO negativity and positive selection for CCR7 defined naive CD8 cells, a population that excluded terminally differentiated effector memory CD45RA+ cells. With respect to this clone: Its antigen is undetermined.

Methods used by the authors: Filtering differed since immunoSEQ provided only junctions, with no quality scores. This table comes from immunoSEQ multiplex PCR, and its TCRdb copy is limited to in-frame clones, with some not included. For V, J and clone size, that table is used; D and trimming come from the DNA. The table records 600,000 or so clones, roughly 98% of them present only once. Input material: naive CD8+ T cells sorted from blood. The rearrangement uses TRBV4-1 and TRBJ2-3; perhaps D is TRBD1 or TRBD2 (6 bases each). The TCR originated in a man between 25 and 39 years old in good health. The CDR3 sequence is CASSFGGGSTDTQYF. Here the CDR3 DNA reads TGCGCCAGCAGCTTCGGAGGGGGGAGCACAGATACGCAGTATTTT.